The rows below give T cell receptor beta chains drawn from one sample of a study of neurological immune-mediated disorders. TCRdb reanalysed the 5' RACE reads using MiXCR and keeps one entry per CDR3 protein. The sample lists 40,000 to 50,000 distinct CDR3 sequences, 10% seen once, with 20% to 25% in the top ten. The sequenced sample was PBMCs. The receptors stem from a woman between 40 and 50 years old with HTLV-1-associated myelopathy (HAM/TSP). CDR3s include the opening cysteine and the closing phenylalanine or tryptophan. The D gene is left open where the match is weak. For some rows the clone size is stated as once, few or many, or as a class when expanded; others skip it.

clone_size: many; d_call: -; j_call: TRBJ2-3; v_call: TRBV18; cdr3_nt: TGTGCCAGCTCACTACTCGTCCAGGATACGCAGTATTTT; cdr3_aa: CASSLLVQDTQYF
clone_size: many; d_call: -; j_call: TRBJ1-1; v_call: TRBV12-3/TRBV12-4; cdr3_nt: TGTGCCAGCAGTTTAGCGGTGGTTGACACTGAAGCTTTCTTT; cdr3_aa: CASSLAVVDTEAFF
clone_size: -; d_call: -; j_call: TRBJ2-2; v_call: TRBV12-5; cdr3_nt: TGTTCTAGTGGTCCGTTGAGTGAGCTGTTTTTT; cdr3_aa: CSSGPLSELFF
clone_size: many; d_call: TRBD1; j_call: TRBJ2-7; v_call: TRBV20-1; cdr3_nt: TGCAGTGCTACCTTGACAGGGCCTAGCTCCTACGAGCAGTACTTC; cdr3_aa: CSATLTGPSSYEQYF
clone_size: many; d_call: -; j_call: TRBJ1-2; v_call: TRBV11-2; cdr3_nt: TGTGCCAGCAGCTTTGCCGGCACCGGGGAGTTTTATGGCTACACCTTC; cdr3_aa: CASSFAGTGEFYGYTF
clone_size: many; d_call: TRBD2; j_call: TRBJ2-3; v_call: TRBV5-1; cdr3_nt: TGCGCCAGCACAGGATGGACTAGCGCCACAGATACGCAGTATTTT; cdr3_aa: CASTGWTSATDTQYF
clone_size: many; d_call: -; j_call: TRBJ1-2; v_call: TRBV6-6; cdr3_nt: TGTGCCAGCAGTGCCCAGGACAGCACTTATGGCTACACCTTC; cdr3_aa: CASSAQDSTYGYTF
clone_size: many; d_call: TRBD1; j_call: TRBJ1-2; v_call: TRBV4-1; cdr3_nt: TGCGCCAGCAGCCACCATGTTACCGGGACAGGGTTCTTTCAGGGCTACACCTTC; cdr3_aa: CASSHHVTGTGFFQGYTF
clone_size: many; d_call: -; j_call: TRBJ2-3; v_call: TRBV5-4; cdr3_nt: TGTGCCAGCAGCTTGTACTCAGCGGGTCTCACAGATACGCAGTATTTT; cdr3_aa: CASSLYSAGLTDTQYF
clone_size: many; d_call: -; j_call: TRBJ2-1; v_call: TRBV7-8; cdr3_nt: TGTGCCAGCAGCTCACTAACTAGCAGGGGCCCTACTGAGCAGTTCTTC; cdr3_aa: CASSSLTSRGPTEQFF
clone_size: many; d_call: -; j_call: TRBJ2-3; v_call: TRBV4-3; cdr3_nt: TGCGCCAGCAGCCAAGACATCGGGGGGCCGGACACAGATACGCAGTATTTT; cdr3_aa: CASSQDIGGPDTDTQYF
clone_size: many; d_call: -; j_call: TRBJ2-7; v_call: TRBV5-6; cdr3_nt: TGTGCCAGCAGCCCCGGGATCCTCTACGAGCAGTACTTC; cdr3_aa: CASSPGILYEQYF
clone_size: few; d_call: -; j_call: TRBJ2-7; v_call: TRBV20-1; cdr3_nt: TGCAGTGCTAGTCTCGCAGGGGTTCGCTACGAGCAGTACTTC; cdr3_aa: CSASLAGVRYEQYF